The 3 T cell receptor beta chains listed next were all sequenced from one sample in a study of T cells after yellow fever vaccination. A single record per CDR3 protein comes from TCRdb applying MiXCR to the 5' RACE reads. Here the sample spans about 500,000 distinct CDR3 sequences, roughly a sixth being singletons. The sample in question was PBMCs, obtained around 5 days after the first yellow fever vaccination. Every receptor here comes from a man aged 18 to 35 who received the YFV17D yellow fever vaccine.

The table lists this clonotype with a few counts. The CDR3 sequence is CASSRRQDLNLGTDTQYF. DNA for the CDR3: TGTGCCAGCAGCCGGCGACAGGACTTGAATTTGGGCACAGATACGCAGTATTTT. The V gene is TRBV11-2, the J gene TRBJ2-3; possibly TRBD1 for D (6 bases). V lost 5 bases to trimming and J lost 1 base, with 22 bases between them. CDR1 SGHAT and CDR2 FQNNGV come from the germline V gene. This CDR3 has 18 residues.

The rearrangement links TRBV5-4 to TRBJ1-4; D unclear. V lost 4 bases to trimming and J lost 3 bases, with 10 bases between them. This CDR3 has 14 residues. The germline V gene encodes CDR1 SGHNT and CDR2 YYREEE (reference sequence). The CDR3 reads CASSRDYANEKLFF. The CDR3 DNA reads TGTGCCAGCAGCCGGGATTATGCTAATGAAAAACTGTTTTTT.

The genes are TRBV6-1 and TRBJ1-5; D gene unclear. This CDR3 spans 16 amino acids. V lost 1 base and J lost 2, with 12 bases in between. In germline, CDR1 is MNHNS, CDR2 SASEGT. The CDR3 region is CASSEGLGMGNQPQHF. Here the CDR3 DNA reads TGTGCCAGCAGTGAAGGGCTTGGAATGGGCAATCAGCCCCAGCATTTT.